One sample yielded the 14 T cell receptor beta chains listed below, sequenced in a study of human T cells and chemical hapten exposure. Time point of the sample: pre-sensitization, week 0. Sample treatment: therapeutic diphenylcyclopropenone sensitization with weekly scalp DPC. Using its own MiXCR run on the RACE reads, TCRdb lists one record per CDR3 protein. The sample has a few hundred thousand distinct CDR3 sequences, roughly 6% seen once. The sequencing used whole blood, collected in connection with sensitization to the hapten diphenylcyclopropenone (DPC). The receptor set was obtained from a woman younger than 30 with alopecia areata. Some clones in this sample may be carry-over from other donors' samples.

In this sample, this clonotype turned up many times. The chain carries TRBV4-1 and TRBJ1-1; D is unresolved. The V gene's germline CDR1 is MGHRA and CDR2 YSYEKL. The CDR3 extends over 14 amino acids. The V and J ends lost 3 bases and 6 bases respectively, with 14 bases between them. CDR3 nucleotide sequence: TGCGCCAGCAGCCAGATAGGAGGGAGGGCTGAAGCTTTCTTT. This sequence encodes CASSQIGGRAEAFF.

Many counts were recorded for this clonotype. V usage is TRBV29-1 and J usage is TRBJ2-6; D gene uncertain. V lost 0 bases, J lost 4 bases, and 7 bases lay in between. The CDR3 length is 14 residues. Germline V gene sequence: CDR1 SQVTM, CDR2 ANQGSEA. The CDR3 DNA sequence: TGCAGCGTTGAAGAACCTGGCGGGGCCAACGTCCTGACTTTC. Its translation is CSVEEPGGANVLTF.

This clonotype was recorded many times. The gene calls are TRBV7-8 and TRBJ1-1; TRBD1 matches 10 bases. CDR3 length: 14 amino acids. Germline CDR1 SGHVS, CDR2 FQNEAQ. V trimming: 3 bases; J trimming: 6 bases; junction bases outside the gene matches: 4. The CDR3 reads CASSFRDRGPEAFF. CDR3 DNA: TGTGCCAGCAGCTTCCGGGACAGGGGCCCTGAAGCTTTCTTT.

J is TRBJ2-3 and V is TRBV29-1; 9 bases line up with TRBD1. The ends lost 1 base at V and 8 bases at J; junction bases unmatched: 7. Per the germline V gene, CDR1 is SQVTM and CDR2 is ANQGSEA. This CDR3 has 14 amino acids. The CDR3, as DNA: TGCAGCGTTGAAGCACAAGGACAGGGGATTACGCAGTATTTT. Residues: CSVEAQGQGITQYF.

This clonotype was seen repeatedly, ten times or more. This sequence joins TRBV12-3 or TRBV12-4 and TRBJ1-2; D remains unclear. This CDR3 region has 12 residues. Trimming pared 0 bases from V and 7 bases from J, leaving 6 bases between. CDR3 amino acids: CASSLARSGYTF. The DNA for the CDR3 is TGTGCCAGCAGTTTAGCGCGATCTGGCTACACCTTC.

This clonotype has a count of ten or more. The rearrangement uses TRBV29-1 and TRBJ1-4; D may be TRBD1 (5 bases). This CDR3 spans 16 amino acids. Germline lookup yields CDR1 SQVTM and CDR2 ANQGSEA. Trimming took off 5 bases at V and 5 bases at J, with 21 bases between the two ends. CDR3 sequence reads: CSVTQGSSDVNEKLFF. CDR3 DNA: TGCAGCGTTACTCAGGGCTCCTCCGACGTAAATGAAAAACTGTTTTTT.

The table lists this clonotype with many counts. The V gene is TRBV6-2 or TRBV6-3, the J gene TRBJ2-3; the match to TRBD2 covers 9 bases. The V gene's germline CDR1 is MNHEY and CDR2 SVGEGT. The length of the CDR3 is 14 residues. V was clipped by 6 bases and J by 1 base; unmatched bases: 2. This CDR3 is CASRIAGGTDTQYF. CDR3 DNA: TGTGCCAGCAGAATAGCGGGGGGCACAGATACGCAGTATTTT.

This chain uses TRBV12-5 with TRBJ1-1; maybe TRBD1 (5 bases). CDR3 length: 12 residues. Germline CDR1 reads LGHNT; CDR2 reads FRNRAP. Deletions cut 3 bases from V and 10 bases from J, with 12 bases between. The CDR3 bases are TGTGCTAGTGGTTTCAGTCAGGGAACAGCTTTCTTT. Amino acids: CASGFSQGTAFF.

This chain connects TRBV6-6 to TRBJ2-7; D remains unclear. The V and J ends lost 6 bases and 2 bases respectively, with 11 bases between them. Germline V lookup: CDR1 MNHNY, CDR2 SVGAGI (reference sequence). This CDR3 comprises 13 residues. CDR3: CASSRTSAYEQYF. CDR3 DNA: TGTGCCAGCAGCCGGACGTCCGCCTACGAGCAGTACTTC.

The J gene is TRBJ2-3, the V gene TRBV5-1, with D possibly matching TRBD1 (6 bases). CDR3 length: 15 residues. V lost 3 bases, J lost 3 bases, and 14 bases lay in between. Germline values: CDR1 SGHRS, CDR2 YFSETQ. This CDR3 is CASSSGEMSTDTQYF. The CDR3 nucleotides read TGCGCCAGCAGCTCAGGGGAAATGAGTACAGATACGCAGTATTTT.

At least ten counts were recorded for this clonotype. The rearrangement uses TRBV10-3 and TRBJ2-5; D not certain. This CDR3 is 14 amino acids long. The V and J ends lost 0 bases and 2 bases respectively, with 7 bases between them. Germline V CDR1 and CDR2: ENHRY, SYGVKD. The chain's CDR3 is CAISESSLQETQYF. The CDR3 DNA sequence: TGTGCCATCAGTGAGTCTTCCTTACAAGAGACCCAGTACTTC.

This clonotype has at least ten counts. The chain has TRBV20-1 and TRBJ2-7; D unclear. Trimming left V 1 base short and J 4 bases short, with 8 bases between. CDR3 size: 12 residues. Germline assignment: CDR1 DFQATT and CDR2 SNEGSKA (reference sequence). The CDR3 bases are TGCAGTGCTAGAGTAGGAGAATACGAGCAGTACTTC. This sequence encodes CSARVGEYEQYF.

This clonotype was recorded a few times. J is TRBJ1-5 and V is TRBV28, with unresolved D. Trimming pared 5 bases from V and 0 bases from J, leaving 8 bases between. The CDR3 is made up of 14 amino acids. The germline V gene encodes CDR1 MDHEN and CDR2 SYDVKM. CDR3 sequence reads: CASSPGFSNQPQHF. CDR3 coding DNA: TGTGCCAGCAGTCCCGGATTTAGCAATCAGCCCCAGCATTTT. Full variable domain (missing parts from reference TRBV28 and TRBJ1-5): DVKVTQSSRYLVKRTGEKVFLECVQDMDHENMFWYRQDPGLGLRLIYFSYDVKMKEKGDIPEGYSVSREKKERFSLILESASTNQTSMYLCASSPGFSNQPQHFGDGTRLSIL.

This clonotype was seen ten or more times. The chain employs TRBV24-1 and TRBJ2-1; TRBD2 aligns across 10 bases. Germline lookup yields CDR1 KGHDR and CDR2 SFDVKD. This CDR3 has 14 amino acids. V shed 9 bases and J 8 bases; nucleotides not matched to a gene: 9. CDR3 region: CATRTSGRDDEQFF. Here the CDR3 DNA reads TGTGCCACCCGGACTAGCGGAAGAGATGATGAGCAGTTCTTC.